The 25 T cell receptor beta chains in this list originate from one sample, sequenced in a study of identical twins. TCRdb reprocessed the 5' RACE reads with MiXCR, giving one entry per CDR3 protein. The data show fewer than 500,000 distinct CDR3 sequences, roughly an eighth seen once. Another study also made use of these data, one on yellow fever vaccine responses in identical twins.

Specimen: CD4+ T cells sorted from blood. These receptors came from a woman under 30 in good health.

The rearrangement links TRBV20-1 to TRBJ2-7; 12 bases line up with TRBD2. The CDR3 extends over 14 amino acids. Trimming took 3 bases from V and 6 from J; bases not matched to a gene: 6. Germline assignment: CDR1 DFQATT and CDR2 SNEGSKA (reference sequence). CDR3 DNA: TGCAGTGCTAGTCCGGGACTAGCGGGTAGCGAGCAGTACTTC. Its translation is CSASPGLAGSEQYF.

The CDR3 reads CASSFWAGLADMRSTDTQYF. CDR3 nucleotide sequence: TGTGCCAGCAGTTTTTGGGCGGGACTAGCGGACATGAGGAGCACAGATACGCAGTATTTT. V usage is TRBV12-3 or TRBV12-4 and J usage is TRBJ2-3, with 11 bases lining up with TRBD2. V was pared by 3 bases and J by 0 bases, with 14 bases of the junction left unmatched. The CDR3 sequence is 20 residues long.

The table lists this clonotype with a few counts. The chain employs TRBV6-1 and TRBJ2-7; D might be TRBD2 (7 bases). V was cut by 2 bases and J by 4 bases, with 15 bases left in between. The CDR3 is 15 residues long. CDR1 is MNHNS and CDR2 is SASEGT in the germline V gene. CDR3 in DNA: TGTGCCAGCAGTGAAATGGAGGGGAGGGGGTACGAGCAGTACTTC. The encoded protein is CASSEMEGRGYEQYF.

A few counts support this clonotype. CDR3 protein: CASSKRTDSYQETQYF. CDR3 nucleotides: TGTGCCAGCAGTAAAAGGACAGACTCGTACCAAGAGACCCAGTACTTC. The chain carries TRBV6-1 and TRBJ2-5, with D tentatively TRBD1 (6 bases). Trimming shortened V by 5 bases and J by 0 bases, and 16 bases separated the two germline ends. CDR1 is MNHNS, CDR2 SASEGT, per germline. This CDR3 comprises 16 residues.

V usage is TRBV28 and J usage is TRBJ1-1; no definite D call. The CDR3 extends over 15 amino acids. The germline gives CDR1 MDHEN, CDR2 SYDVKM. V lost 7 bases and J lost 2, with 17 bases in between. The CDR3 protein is CASTPTGRGNTEAFF. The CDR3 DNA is TGTGCCAGCACCCCGACGGGAAGAGGAAACACTGAAGCTTTCTTT.

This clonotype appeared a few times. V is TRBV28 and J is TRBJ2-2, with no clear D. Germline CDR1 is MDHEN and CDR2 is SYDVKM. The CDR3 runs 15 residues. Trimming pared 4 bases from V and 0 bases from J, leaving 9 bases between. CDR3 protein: CASSSIQTNTGELFF. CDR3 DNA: TGTGCCAGCAGTTCGATACAGACGAACACCGGGGAGCTGTTTTTT.

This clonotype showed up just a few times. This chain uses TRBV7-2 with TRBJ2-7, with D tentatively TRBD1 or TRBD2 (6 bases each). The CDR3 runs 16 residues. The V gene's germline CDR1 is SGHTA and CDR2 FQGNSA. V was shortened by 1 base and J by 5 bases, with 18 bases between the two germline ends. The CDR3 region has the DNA TGTGCCAGCAGCTTAGGCGAGGGGGGCGCGAGAAACGAGCAGTACTTC. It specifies CASSLGEGGARNEQYF. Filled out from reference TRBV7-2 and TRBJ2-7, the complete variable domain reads GAGVSQSPSNKVTEKGKDVELRCDPISGHTALYWYRQSLGQGLEFLIYFQGNSAPDKSGLPSDRFSAERTGGSVSTLTIQRTQQEDSAVYLCASSLGEGGARNEQYFGPGTRLTVT.

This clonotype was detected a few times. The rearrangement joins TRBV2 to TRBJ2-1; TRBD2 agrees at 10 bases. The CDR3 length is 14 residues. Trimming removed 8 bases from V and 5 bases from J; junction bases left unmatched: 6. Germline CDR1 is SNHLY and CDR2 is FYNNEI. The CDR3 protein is CASGWTSGNNEQFF. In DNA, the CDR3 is TGTGCCAGCGGCTGGACTAGCGGTAACAATGAGCAGTTCTTC. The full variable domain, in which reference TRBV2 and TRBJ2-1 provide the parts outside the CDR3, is EPEVTQTPSHQVTQMGQEVILRCVPISNHLYFYWYRQILGQKVEFLVSFYNNEISEKSEIFDDQFSVERPDGSNFTLKIRSTKLEDSAMYFCASGWTSGNNEQFFGPGTRLTVL.

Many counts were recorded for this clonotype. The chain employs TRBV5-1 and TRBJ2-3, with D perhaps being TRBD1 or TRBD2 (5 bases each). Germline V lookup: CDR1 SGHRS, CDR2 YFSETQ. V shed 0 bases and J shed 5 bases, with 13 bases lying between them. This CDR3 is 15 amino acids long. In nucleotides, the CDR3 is TGCGCCAGCAGCTTGGGGGGGACCGGCGGAGATACGCAGTATTTT. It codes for CASSLGGTGGDTQYF. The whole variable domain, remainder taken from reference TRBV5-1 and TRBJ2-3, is KAGVTQTPRYLIKTRGQQVTLSCSPISGHRSVSWYQQTPGQGLQFLFEYFSETQRNKGNFPGRFSGRQFSNSRSEMNVSTLELGDSALYLCASSLGGTGGDTQYFGPGTRLTVL.

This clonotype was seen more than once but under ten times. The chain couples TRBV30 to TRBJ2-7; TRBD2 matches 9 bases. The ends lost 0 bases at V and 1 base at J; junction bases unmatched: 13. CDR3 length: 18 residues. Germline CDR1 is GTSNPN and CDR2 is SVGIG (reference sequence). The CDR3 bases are TGTGCCTGGAGTGTGGTGTTGGCGGGGGGGCCAGGGTCCTACGAGCAGTACTTC. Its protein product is CAWSVVLAGGPGSYEQYF.

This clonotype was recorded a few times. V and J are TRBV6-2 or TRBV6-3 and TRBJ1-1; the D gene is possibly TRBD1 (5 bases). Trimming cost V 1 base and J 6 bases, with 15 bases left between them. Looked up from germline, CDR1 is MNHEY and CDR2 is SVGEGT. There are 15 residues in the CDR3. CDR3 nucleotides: TGTGCCAGCAGTTACTTGACAGTAGGGAGATCTGAAGCTTTCTTT. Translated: CASSYLTVGRSEAFF.

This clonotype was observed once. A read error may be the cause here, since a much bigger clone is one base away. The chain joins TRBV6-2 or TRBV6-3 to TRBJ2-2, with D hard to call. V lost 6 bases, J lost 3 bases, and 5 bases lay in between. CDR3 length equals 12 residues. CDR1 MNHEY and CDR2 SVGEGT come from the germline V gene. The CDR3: CASRLYTGELFF. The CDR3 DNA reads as TGTGCCAGCAGATTATACACCGGGGAGCTGTTTTTT.

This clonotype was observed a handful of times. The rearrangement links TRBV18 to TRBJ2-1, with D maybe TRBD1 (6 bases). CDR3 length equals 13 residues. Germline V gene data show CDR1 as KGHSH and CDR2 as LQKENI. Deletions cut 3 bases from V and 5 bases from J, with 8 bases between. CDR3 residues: CASSPDRNNEQFF. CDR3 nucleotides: TGTGCCAGCTCACCGGACAGAAACAATGAGCAGTTCTTC.

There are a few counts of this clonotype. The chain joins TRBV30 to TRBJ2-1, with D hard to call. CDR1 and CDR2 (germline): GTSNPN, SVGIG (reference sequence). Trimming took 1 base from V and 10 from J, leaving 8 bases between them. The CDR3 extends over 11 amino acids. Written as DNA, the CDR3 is TGTGCCTGGAGTGCCCCCCAAGAGCAGTTCTTC. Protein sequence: CAWSAPQEQFF. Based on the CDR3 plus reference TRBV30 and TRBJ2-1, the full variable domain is SQTIHQWPATLVQPVGSPLSLECTVEGTSNPNLYWYRQAAGRGLQLLFYSVGIGQISSEVPQNLSASRPQDRQFILSSKKLLLSDSGFYLCAWSAPQEQFFGPGTRLTVL.

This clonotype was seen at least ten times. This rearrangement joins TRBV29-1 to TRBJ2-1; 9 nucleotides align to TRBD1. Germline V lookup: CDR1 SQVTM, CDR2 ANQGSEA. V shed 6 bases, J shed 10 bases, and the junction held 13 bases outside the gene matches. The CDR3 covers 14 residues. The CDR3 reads CSVLTGTGRNEQFF. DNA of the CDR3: TGCAGCGTCTTAACCGGGACAGGGCGTAACGAGCAGTTCTTC.

This CDR3 reads CASSVGSSTDTQYF. In DNA form, the CDR3 reads TGTGCCAGCAGTGTCGGTTCTAGTACAGATACGCAGTATTTT. The chain couples TRBV6-4 to TRBJ2-3, with D hard to call. In germline, CDR1 is MRHNA, CDR2 SNTAGT. The V gene lost 4 bases and the J gene lost 3 bases, with 11 bases spanning the gap. This CDR3 has 14 residues.

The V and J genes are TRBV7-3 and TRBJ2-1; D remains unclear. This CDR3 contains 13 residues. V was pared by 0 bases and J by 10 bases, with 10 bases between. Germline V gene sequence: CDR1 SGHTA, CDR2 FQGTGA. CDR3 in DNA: TGTGCCAGCAGCTTAACCGTTTTTCAGGAGCAGTTCTTC. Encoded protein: CASSLTVFQEQFF.

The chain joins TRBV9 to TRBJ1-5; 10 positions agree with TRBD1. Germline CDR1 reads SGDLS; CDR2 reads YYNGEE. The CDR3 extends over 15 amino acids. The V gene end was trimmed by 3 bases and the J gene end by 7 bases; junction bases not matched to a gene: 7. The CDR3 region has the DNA TGTGCCAGCAGCGCGGGACAGGGGACATCCCAGCCCCAGCATTTT. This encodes CASSAGQGTSQPQHF.

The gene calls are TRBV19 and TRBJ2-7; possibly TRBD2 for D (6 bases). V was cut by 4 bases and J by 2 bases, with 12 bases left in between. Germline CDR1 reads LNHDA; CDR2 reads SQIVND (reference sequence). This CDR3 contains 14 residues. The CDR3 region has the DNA TGTGCCAGTAGTAGGGACTTCGCCGCCTACGAGCAGTACTTC. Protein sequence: CASSRDFAAYEQYF.

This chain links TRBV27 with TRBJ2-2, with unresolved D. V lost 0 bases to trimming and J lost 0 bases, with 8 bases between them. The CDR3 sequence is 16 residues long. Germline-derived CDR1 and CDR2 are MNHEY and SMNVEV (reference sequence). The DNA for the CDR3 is TGTGCCAGCAGTTTATCCCCCCGCGCGAACACCGGGGAGCTGTTTTTT. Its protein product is CASSLSPRANTGELFF.

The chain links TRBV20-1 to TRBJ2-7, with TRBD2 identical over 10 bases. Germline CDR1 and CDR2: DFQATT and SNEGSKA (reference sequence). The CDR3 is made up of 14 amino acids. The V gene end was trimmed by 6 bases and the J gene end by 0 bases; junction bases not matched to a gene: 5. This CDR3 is CSARTSGSSYEQYF. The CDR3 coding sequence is TGCAGTGCCAGGACTAGCGGAAGCTCCTACGAGCAGTACTTC.

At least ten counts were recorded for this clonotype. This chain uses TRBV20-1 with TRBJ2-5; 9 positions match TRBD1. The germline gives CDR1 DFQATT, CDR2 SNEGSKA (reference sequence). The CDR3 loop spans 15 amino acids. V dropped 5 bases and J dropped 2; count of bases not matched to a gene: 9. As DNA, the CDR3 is TGCAGTGCTGGGACCGGGACAGGGTTGCAAGAGACCCAGTACTTC. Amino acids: CSAGTGTGLQETQYF.

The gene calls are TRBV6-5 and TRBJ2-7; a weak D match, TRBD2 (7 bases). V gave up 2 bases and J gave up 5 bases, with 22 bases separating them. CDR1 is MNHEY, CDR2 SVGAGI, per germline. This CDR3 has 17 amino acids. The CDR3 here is CASSYLRFGGRFDEQYF. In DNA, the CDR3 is TGTGCCAGCAGTTACCTACGGTTCGGGGGGCGCTTTGACGAGCAGTACTTC.

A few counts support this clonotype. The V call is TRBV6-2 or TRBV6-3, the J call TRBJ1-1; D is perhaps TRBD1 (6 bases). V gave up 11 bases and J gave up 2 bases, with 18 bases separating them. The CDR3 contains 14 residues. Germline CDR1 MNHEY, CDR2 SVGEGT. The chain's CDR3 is CAVRSGEFNTEAFF. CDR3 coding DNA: TGTGCCGTCCGGTCAGGGGAGTTTAACACTGAAGCTTTCTTT.

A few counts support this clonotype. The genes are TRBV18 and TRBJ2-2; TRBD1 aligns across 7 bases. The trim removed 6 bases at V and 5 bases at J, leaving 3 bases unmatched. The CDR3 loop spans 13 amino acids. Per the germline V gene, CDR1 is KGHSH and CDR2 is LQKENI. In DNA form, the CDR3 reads TGTGCCAGCTCTGGACAGGAAACCGGGGAGCTGTTTTTT. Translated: CASSGQETGELFF.